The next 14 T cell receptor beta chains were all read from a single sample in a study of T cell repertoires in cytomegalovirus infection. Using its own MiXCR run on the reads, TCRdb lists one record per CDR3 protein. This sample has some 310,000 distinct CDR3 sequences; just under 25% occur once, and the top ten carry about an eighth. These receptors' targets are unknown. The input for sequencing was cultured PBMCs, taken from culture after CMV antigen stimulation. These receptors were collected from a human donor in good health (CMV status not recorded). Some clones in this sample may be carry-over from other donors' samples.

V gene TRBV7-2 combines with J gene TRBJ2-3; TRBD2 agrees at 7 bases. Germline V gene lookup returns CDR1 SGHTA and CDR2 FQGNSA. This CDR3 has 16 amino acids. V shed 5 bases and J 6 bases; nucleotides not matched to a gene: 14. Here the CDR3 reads CASSHQAGPKEDTQYF. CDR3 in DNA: TGTGCCAGCAGCCACCAAGCGGGACCGAAGGAGGATACGCAGTATTTT.

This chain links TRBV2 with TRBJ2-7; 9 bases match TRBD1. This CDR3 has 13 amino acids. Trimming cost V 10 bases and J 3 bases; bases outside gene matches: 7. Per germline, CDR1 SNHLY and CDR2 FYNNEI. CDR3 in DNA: TGTGCCACCAAGAGACAGGGGGGCTACGAGCAGTACGTC. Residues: CATKRQGGYEQYV.

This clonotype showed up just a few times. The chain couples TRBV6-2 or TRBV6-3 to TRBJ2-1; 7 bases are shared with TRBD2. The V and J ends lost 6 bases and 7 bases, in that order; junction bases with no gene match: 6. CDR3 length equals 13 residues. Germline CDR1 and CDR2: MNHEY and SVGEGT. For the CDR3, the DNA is TGTGCCAGCAGCCAGCAACTAGCGAATGAGCAGTTCTTC. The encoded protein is CASSQQLANEQFF.

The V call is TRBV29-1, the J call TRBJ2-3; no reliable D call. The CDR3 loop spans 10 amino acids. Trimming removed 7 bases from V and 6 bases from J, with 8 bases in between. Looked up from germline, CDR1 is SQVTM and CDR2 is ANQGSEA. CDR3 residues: CSAYGDTQYF. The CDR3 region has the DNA TGCAGCGCCTACGGCGATACGCAGTATTTT.

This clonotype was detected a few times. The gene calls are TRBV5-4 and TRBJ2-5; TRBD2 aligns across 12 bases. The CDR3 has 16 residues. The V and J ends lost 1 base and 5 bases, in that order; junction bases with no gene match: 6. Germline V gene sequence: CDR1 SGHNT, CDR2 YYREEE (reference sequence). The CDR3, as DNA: TGTGCCAGCAGCTTGCTAGCGGGAGGGCGACGGGAGACCCAGTACTTC. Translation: CASSLLAGGRRETQYF. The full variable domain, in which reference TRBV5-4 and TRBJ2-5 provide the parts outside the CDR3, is ETGVTQSPTHLIKTRGQQVTLRCSSQSGHNTVSWYQQALGQGPQFIFQYYREEENGRGNFPPRFSGLQFPNYSSELNVNALELDDSALYLCASSLLAGGRRETQYFGPGTRLLVL.

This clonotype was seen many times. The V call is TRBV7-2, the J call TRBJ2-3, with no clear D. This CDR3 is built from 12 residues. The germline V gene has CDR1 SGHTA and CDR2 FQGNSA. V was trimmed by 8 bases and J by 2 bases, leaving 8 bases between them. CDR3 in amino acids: CASAVPTDTQYF. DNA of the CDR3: TGTGCCAGCGCCGTTCCCACAGATACGCAGTATTTT.

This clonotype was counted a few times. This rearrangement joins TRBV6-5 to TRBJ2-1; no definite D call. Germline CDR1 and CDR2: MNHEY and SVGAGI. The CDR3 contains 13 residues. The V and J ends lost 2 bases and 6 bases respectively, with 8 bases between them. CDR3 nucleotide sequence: TGTGCCAGCAGTTACAGGAGACTCAATGAGCAGTTCTTC. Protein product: CASSYRRLNEQFF.

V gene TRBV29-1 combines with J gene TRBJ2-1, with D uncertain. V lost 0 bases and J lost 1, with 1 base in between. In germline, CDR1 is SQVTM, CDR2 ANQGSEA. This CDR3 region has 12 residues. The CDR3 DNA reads TGCAGCGTTGAAGAGTCCTACAATGAGCAGTTCTTC. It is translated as CSVEESYNEQFF.

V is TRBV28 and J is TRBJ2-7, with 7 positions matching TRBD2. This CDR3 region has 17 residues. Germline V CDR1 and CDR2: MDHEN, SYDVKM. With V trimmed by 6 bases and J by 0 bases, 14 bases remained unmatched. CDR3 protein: CASSPIGASGNSYEQYF. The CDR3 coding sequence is TGTGCCAGCAGCCCCATCGGGGCTAGCGGAAACTCCTACGAGCAGTACTTC. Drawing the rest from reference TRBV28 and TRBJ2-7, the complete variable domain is DVKVTQSSRYLVKRTGEKVFLECVQDMDHENMFWYRQDPGLGLRLIYFSYDVKMKEKGDIPEGYSVSREKKERFSLILESASTNQTSMYLCASSPIGASGNSYEQYFGPGTRLTVT.

The DNA of the CDR3 is TGTGCCAGCAGCTCTAGCGGGAGGGGCGGGGAGCTGTTTTTT. Amino acids: CASSSSGRGGELFF. J is TRBJ2-2 and V is TRBV7-2; 12 bases line up with TRBD2. The V and J ends lost 4 bases and 7 bases, in that order; junction bases with no gene match: 1. Germline-derived CDR1 and CDR2 are SGHTA and FQGNSA. CDR3 length: 14 residues.

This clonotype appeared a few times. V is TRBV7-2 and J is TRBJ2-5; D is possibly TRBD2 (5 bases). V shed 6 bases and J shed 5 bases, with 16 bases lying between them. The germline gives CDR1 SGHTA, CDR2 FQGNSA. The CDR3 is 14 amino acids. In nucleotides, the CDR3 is TGTGCCAGCAGTTTAATCCGAGGGCGGGAGACCCAGTACTTC. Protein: CASSLIRGRETQYF.

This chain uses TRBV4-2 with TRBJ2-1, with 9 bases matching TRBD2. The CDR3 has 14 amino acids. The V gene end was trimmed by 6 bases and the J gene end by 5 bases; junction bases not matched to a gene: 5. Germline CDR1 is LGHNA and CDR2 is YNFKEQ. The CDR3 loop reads CASRGREGNNEQFF. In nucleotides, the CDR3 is TGTGCCAGCAGGGGGCGGGAGGGAAACAATGAGCAGTTCTTC.

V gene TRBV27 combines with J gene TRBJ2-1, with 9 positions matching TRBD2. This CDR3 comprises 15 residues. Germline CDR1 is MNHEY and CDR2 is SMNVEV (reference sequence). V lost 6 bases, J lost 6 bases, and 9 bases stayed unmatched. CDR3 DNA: TGTGCCAGCAGCCTGACTAGCGGAACGGCCAATGAGCAGTTCTTC. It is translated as CASSLTSGTANEQFF.

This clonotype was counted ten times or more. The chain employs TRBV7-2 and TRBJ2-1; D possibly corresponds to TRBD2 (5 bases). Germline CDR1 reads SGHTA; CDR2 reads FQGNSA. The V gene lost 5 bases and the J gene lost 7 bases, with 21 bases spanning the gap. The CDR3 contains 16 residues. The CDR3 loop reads CASSPISSNVGNEQFF. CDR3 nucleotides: TGTGCCAGCAGCCCCATATCTAGCAATGTTGGTAATGAGCAGTTCTTC.